This TCR beta chain was documented in a study of blood T cell repertoires in COVID-19. At the level of the study: Samples taken during acute and convalescent COVID-19 were collected in the United States, Italy and Spain. Sources were T cells, B-cell-depleted T cells, or PBMCs; the material itself was cDNA or gDNA.

Original handling: Amplified reference gene primers provided the basis for estimating nucleated cell counts. Produced via immunoSEQ multiplex PCR; TCRdb's table is partial and in-frame only. Clonal size and the V and J genes are those of that table, whereas D and trimming came from the DNA. There are around 170,000 clones in the sample; 80% to 90% occur only once, and 12% lies in the top ten. The CDR3 is made up of 13 amino acids. V lost 5 bases to trimming and J lost 8 bases, with 15 bases between them. In germline, CDR1 is MNHEY, CDR2 SVGAGI. Seattle researchers signed up patients amid active infection and tracked them longitudinally.

Sequenced material: peripheral blood. The rearrangement links TRBV6-5 to TRBJ1-2; D gene uncertain. The receptor's source is a woman older than 75 with COVID-19, enrolled during active disease. The CDR3 loop reads CASSPGRSAGYTF. CDR3 DNA: TGTGCCAGCAGTCCGGGGAGGTCTGCCGGCTACACCTTC.